These 25 T cell receptor beta chains came from one sample sequenced in a study of response to subunit inactivated influenza vaccine. Via MiXCR, TCRdb re-called the RT-PCR reads, giving one row per CDR3 protein. The sample yields 750,000 to 850,000 distinct CDR3 sequences, 18% seen once. Material: PBMCs from blood, obtained roughly 5 days after vaccination. These receptors all stem from a middle-aged man who received an inactivated influenza vaccine.

This clonotype has at least ten counts. The V and J genes are TRBV12-3 or TRBV12-4 and TRBJ2-7; D might be TRBD2 (6 bases). This CDR3 is built from 12 residues. Trimming cost V 5 bases and J 7 bases, with 12 bases left between them. CDR3 amino acids: CASSHPAGEQYF. In nucleotides, the CDR3 is TGTGCCAGCAGTCATCCCGCGGGGGAGCAGTACTTC.

A few counts support this clonotype. This chain links TRBV15 with TRBJ2-7; the match to TRBD1 covers 7 bases. The CDR3 covers 14 residues. With 6 bases clipped from V and 5 bases from J, the junction kept 10 bases outside the gene matches. In germline, CDR1 is LNHNV, CDR2 YYDKDF (reference sequence). The CDR3 DNA sequence: TGTGCCACCAGACCGACAGGGAAGGGGAACGAGCAGTACTTC. Translation: CATRPTGKGNEQYF.

This clonotype was seen more than once but under ten times. The chain couples TRBV20-1 to TRBJ2-5, with D possibly TRBD2 on 6 matching bases. CDR1 and CDR2 (germline): DFQATT, SNEGSKA (reference sequence). V was shortened by 1 base and J by 0 bases, with 12 bases between the two germline ends. CDR3 length: 15 residues. As DNA, the CDR3 is TGCAGTGCTAGAGTGGCTAGCGAACACCAAGAGACCCAGTACTTC. Its protein is CSARVASEHQETQYF.

The V call is TRBV7-2, the J call TRBJ2-7; D is perhaps TRBD1 (5 bases). The V gene lost 2 bases and the J gene lost 0 bases, with 11 bases spanning the gap. Germline V gives CDR1 SGHTA, CDR2 FQGNSA. The CDR3 runs 15 residues. Written as DNA, the CDR3 is TGTGCCAGCAGCTTAATAAGGGGAAGCTCCTACGAGCAGTACTTC. This translates into CASSLIRGSSYEQYF.

This clonotype has just a few counts. The chain carries TRBV18 and TRBJ2-7; 7 bases map to TRBD1. V shed 2 bases, J shed 4 bases, and the junction held 11 bases outside the gene matches. Germline loops: CDR1 KGHSH, CDR2 LQKENI. CDR3 length: 16 residues. The CDR3 DNA reads as TGTGCCAGCTCACCAATCGAGGGGGCTAAAGTATACGAGCAGTACTTC. Translating gives CASSPIEGAKVYEQYF.

The CDR3: CASSQVQGLEQYF. The CDR3 DNA sequence: TGCGCCAGCAGCCAAGTACAAGGGCTCGAGCAGTACTTC. V and J are TRBV4-1 and TRBJ2-7; D gene uncertain. The CDR3 spans 13 residues. V shed 1 base and J shed 6 bases, with 10 bases lying between them. Germline CDR1 MGHRA, CDR2 YSYEKL.

This chain links TRBV7-3 with TRBJ2-2; TRBD1 matches at 9 bases. Per germline, CDR1 SGHTA and CDR2 FQGTGA. The CDR3 covers 17 residues. Germline trimming cut 1 base from V and 7 bases from J; bases unmatched to any gene: 10. The CDR3 nucleotides read TGTGCCAGCAGCTTAAACCGGGACAGGGCTGGACGCGGGGAGCTGTTTTTT. It encodes CASSLNRDRAGRGELFF.

This clonotype was counted between two and nine times. The CDR3 DNA is TGTGCCAGCAGCTTAGGGAGCGGATCCTTATCCCATACCTACGAGCAGTACTTC. Translated, it gives CASSLGSGSLSHTYEQYF. The chain has TRBV7-6 and TRBJ2-7; a possible D gene is TRBD2 (5 bases). The CDR3 runs to 18 residues. Germline CDR1 is SGHVS and CDR2 is FNYEAQ. V lost 1 base to trimming and J lost 2 bases, with 21 bases between them.

At least ten counts were recorded for this clonotype. This chain joins TRBV7-8 and TRBJ2-7; maybe TRBD1 (7 bases). The V end was cut by 6 bases, the J end by 4 bases, with 13 bases between. The CDR3 is 13 amino acids. From germline, CDR1 is SGHVS and CDR2 FQNEAQ. This chain's CDR3 is CASRRDSNYEQYF. For the CDR3, the DNA is TGTGCCAGCAGGCGGGACAGTAATTACGAGCAGTACTTC.

The chain carries TRBV28 and TRBJ2-1; 7 nucleotides align to TRBD2. The CDR3 totals 16 residues. Unmatched junction bases numbered 9, after V lost 3 bases and J lost 4 bases. Germline V gene lookup returns CDR1 MDHEN and CDR2 SYDVKM. In DNA form, the CDR3 reads TGTGCCAGCAGTTTTGGGTCTAGCGGAAGTTACAATGAGCAGTTCTTC. Encoded protein: CASSFGSSGSYNEQFF.

This clonotype was seen repeatedly, ten times or more. This chain uses TRBV29-1 with TRBJ2-7; TRBD1 agrees at 9 bases. CDR1 SQVTM and CDR2 ANQGSEA come from the germline V gene. V shed 2 bases and J 6 bases; nucleotides not matched to a gene: 5. This CDR3 spans 13 amino acids. The CDR3, as DNA: TGCAGCGTTGAAAAAGACAGGGGGGGCGAGCAGTACTTC. It is translated as CSVEKDRGGEQYF.

This CDR3 reads CASSYWNRDYGKYEQYF. The CDR3 nucleotides read TGTGCCAGCAGTTATTGGAATCGTGACTACGGGAAGTACGAGCAGTACTTC. The chain combines TRBV6-2 or TRBV6-3 with TRBJ2-7; possible D gene TRBD2, 5 bases. The CDR3 consists of 17 residues. Trimming removed 3 bases from V and 4 bases from J, with 22 bases in between. In germline, CDR1 is MNHEY, CDR2 SVGEGT.

The rearrangement links TRBV9 to TRBJ2-2; no clear D gene. This CDR3 spans 15 amino acids. V was pared by 0 bases and J by 1 base, with 7 bases between. Germline values: CDR1 SGDLS, CDR2 YYNGEE. As DNA, the CDR3 is TGTGCCAGCAGCGTAGCTCCATGGAACACCGGGGAGCTGTTTTTT. It translates to CASSVAPWNTGELFF.

The chain carries TRBV6-2 or TRBV6-3 and TRBJ1-5; perhaps TRBD1 as D (5 bases). The ends were cut back, 6 bases at V and 3 bases at J, with 18 bases in the middle. This CDR3 has 16 residues. In germline, CDR1 is MNHEY, CDR2 SVGEGT. CDR3 bases: TGTGCCAGCAGATCCCGGGGGTCGGGGACCAATCAGCCCCAGCATTTT. The encoded protein is CASRSRGSGTNQPQHF.

This clonotype has only a few counts. The chain employs TRBV7-2 and TRBJ1-2; a possible D gene is TRBD1 (6 bases). Germline lookup yields CDR1 SGHTA and CDR2 FQGNSA. Between the trimmed V and J ends, which lost 1 base and 3 bases, there was a span of 9 bases. This CDR3 region has 14 residues. The CDR3 region is CASSLVGGDYGYTF. As DNA, the CDR3 is TGTGCCAGCAGCTTAGTAGGGGGGGACTATGGCTACACCTTC.

Only a few counts were recorded for this clonotype. The genes are TRBV7-8 and TRBJ1-1; weak D call: TRBD1 (5 bases). Deletions cut 2 bases from V and 1 base from J, with 11 bases between. CDR3 length equals 15 residues. Germline CDR1 and CDR2: SGHVS and FQNEAQ. The CDR3 protein is CASSLTDSGNTEAFF. In nucleotides, the CDR3 is TGTGCCAGCAGCTTAACCGACAGTGGGAACACTGAAGCTTTCTTT. Combining the CDR3 with reference TRBV7-8 and TRBJ1-1 gives the whole variable domain GAGVSQSPRYKVAKRGQDVALRCDPISGHVSLFWYQQALGQGPEFLTYFQNEAQLDKSGLPSDRFFAERPEGSVSTLKIQRTQQEDSAVYLCASSLTDSGNTEAFFGQGTRLTVV.

This clonotype was counted many times. A junction end diverges from the germline sequence, so it may reflect a read error. The chain uses TRBV5-1 and TRBJ2-5; 7 bases match TRBD1. CDR3 length equals 13 residues. Per germline, CDR1 SGHRS and CDR2 YFSETQ. The CDR3 DNA reads TGTGCCAGCAGTTTGCAGGGGGATGAGACCCAGTACTTC. This encodes CASSLQGDETQYF.

The chain joins TRBV29-1 to TRBJ2-6, with 8 positions matching TRBD1. The CDR3 is 15 residues long. V gave up 3 bases and J gave up 2 bases; unmatched junction bases: 3. Germline V gene data show CDR1 as SQVTM and CDR2 as ANQGSEA. The CDR3 here is CSVETGVTGANVLTF. The CDR3 DNA reads as TGCAGCGTTGAGACAGGGGTGACTGGGGCCAACGTCCTGACTTTC.

As concerns this clonotype: One junction end does not reproduce the germline sequence, and a read error may be involved. V is TRBV28 and J is TRBJ2-3; maybe TRBD2 (6 bases). The CDR3 consists of 15 residues. Germline assignment: CDR1 MDHEN and CDR2 SYDVKM. In DNA, the CDR3 is TGTGCCAGCAGTTTGGCGGGAACCTACACAGATTCGCAGTATTTT. Translating it yields CASSLAGTYTDSQYF.

This chain links TRBV10-3 with TRBJ2-7; the match to TRBD2 covers 8 bases. After removal of 5 bases from V and 1 base from J, the junction contained 10 bases not matched to a gene. CDR3 length equals 16 residues. Germline loops: CDR1 ENHRY, CDR2 SYGVKD. CDR3 region: CAISQGISGASYEQYF. The CDR3 region has the DNA TGTGCCATCAGTCAAGGTATTAGCGGGGCGTCCTACGAGCAGTACTTC.

J is TRBJ2-1 and V is TRBV24-1; TRBD2 matches at 9 bases. Germline lookup yields CDR1 KGHDR and CDR2 SFDVKD. V shed 2 bases, J shed 0 bases, and the junction held 4 bases outside the gene matches. This CDR3 has 17 amino acids. For the CDR3, the DNA is TGTGCCACCAGTGATTCTGTAGCGGGAGCCTCCTACAATGAGCAGTTCTTC. Translating gives CATSDSVAGASYNEQFF.

The rearrangement joins TRBV15 to TRBJ2-3; D is ambiguous. The germline CDR1 and CDR2 sequences are LNHNV and YYDKDF (reference sequence). The length of the CDR3 is 15 residues. V dropped 4 bases and J dropped 1 base, with 12 bases sitting between them. The CDR3 protein is CATSIATTRTDTQYF. CDR3 DNA: TGTGCCACCAGCATAGCAACCACACGCACAGATACGCAGTATTTT.

The chain couples TRBV21-1 to TRBJ1-2; no check of the table's D call, TRBD1, against the DNA was made. TRBV21-1 is classified as a pseudogene. CDR3 length: 17 residues. The CDR3 is CASSKDVKDRGPYGYTF. The CDR3 bases are TGTGCCAGCAGCAAAGACGTTAAGGACAGGGGACCGTATGGCTACACCTTC.

CDR3 in amino acids: CSVQTVLLTEAFF. The CDR3, as DNA: TGCAGCGTTCAGACAGTCCTGCTCACTGAAGCTTTCTTT. The chain recombines TRBV29-1 with TRBJ1-1, with D perhaps matching TRBD1 (5 bases). The V gene's germline CDR1 is SQVTM and CDR2 ANQGSEA. The CDR3 runs to 13 residues. Trimming took 5 bases from V and 4 from J, leaving 14 bases between them.

There are a few counts of this clonotype. DNA of the CDR3: TGTGCCAGCAAAATGGATTGGGCAGACAGGGGGATCGATACTGAAGCTTTCTTT. It encodes CASKMDWADRGIDTEAFF. V is TRBV28 and J is TRBJ1-1; 9 bases agree with TRBD1. Germline V CDR1 and CDR2: MDHEN, SYDVKM. The CDR3 has 18 residues. V lost 7 bases and J lost 5; bases outside the gene matches: 20.